What follows describes a single T cell receptor (beta chain). Its antigen remains unidentified. A single base separates this from a much larger clone, so it may be a read error. Germline CDR1 and CDR2: LNHNV and YYDKDF (reference sequence). V lost 5 bases and J lost 3; bases outside the gene matches: 3. This CDR3 comprises 14 residues. This sample was taken from a study of T cell repertoires in cytomegalovirus infection. As for the study in general: From public TCR beta signatures came an indication of both CMV infection and matching HLA type. General study findings and limits: Predominance within the ex vivo response was attributable to HLA-C-restricted CMV-specific TCR beta clonotypes.

TCRdb fed the reads into MiXCR, producing one record per CDR3 protein. Here the sample spans 450,000 to 650,000 distinct CDR3 sequences, almost 40% being singletons. The specimen comprised cultured PBMCs, sampled from culture after CMV antigen stimulation. This clonotype originated in a human donor in good health (CMV status not recorded). Some clones in this sample may be carry-over from other donors' samples. The V gene is TRBV15, the J gene TRBJ2-7, with 11 nucleotides matching TRBD2. The CDR3 nucleotides read TGTGCCACCAGCTCCGGGACTAGCGGCTACGAGCAGTACTTC. It codes for CATSSGTSGYEQYF.